This T cell receptor (beta chain) stems from a study of T cell responses to AZD1222 COVID-19 vaccine. Broader study findings: Regions left unmutated in variants are reportedly the target of nearly half of spike-specific TCRs.

A remark on this clone: Its matching antigen is unknown.

There are 13 residues in the CDR3. Germline V lookup: CDR1 MNHEY, CDR2 SVGAGI. Trimming stripped 0 bases from V and 5 bases from J, with 8 bases between. TCRdb's table, derived via immunoSEQ multiplex PCR, lists solely in-frame clones and lacks some. The table includes just under 75,000 clones, around three quarters detected once. This clonotype originated in an adult who received the AZD1222 COVID-19 vaccine. The chain couples TRBV6-5 to TRBJ2-7; D is perhaps TRBD1 (5 bases). Sequenced here: peripheral blood, sampled 28 days after the second AZD1222 dose. This CDR3 is CASSYSSGNEQYF. The DNA of the CDR3 is TGTGCCAGCAGTTACTCGTCAGGGAACGAGCAGTACTTC.